The sample holds many counts of the clone carrying this T cell receptor (beta chain). Its antigen remains unknown. CDR1 is LGHDT, CDR2 YNNKEL, per germline (reference sequence). The CDR3 runs to 13 residues. The germline V and J ends were trimmed by 6 bases and 0 bases, with 6 bases remaining between them. TCRdb reanalyzed the PCR reads with MiXCR. The profile shows about 41,000 clones, less than 25% of them singletons. The record originates from a study of metastatic and nonmetastatic thyroid tumors. Study-wide points: In blood and tumor, TCR beta diversity was reportedly significantly higher in malignant thyroid tumors than in benign nodules.

No patient had received any treatment before thyroid surgery. This chain connects TRBV3-1 to TRBJ1-3; D gene uncertain. This sequence originates from a female donor with papillary thyroid cancer or a benign thyroid nodule (not recorded which). Some clones in this sample may be carry-over from other donors' samples. The specimen sequenced was tumor tissue. The DNA of the CDR3 is TGTGCCAGCAGGACGGACTCTGGAAACACCATATATTTT. Protein sequence: CASRTDSGNTIYF.